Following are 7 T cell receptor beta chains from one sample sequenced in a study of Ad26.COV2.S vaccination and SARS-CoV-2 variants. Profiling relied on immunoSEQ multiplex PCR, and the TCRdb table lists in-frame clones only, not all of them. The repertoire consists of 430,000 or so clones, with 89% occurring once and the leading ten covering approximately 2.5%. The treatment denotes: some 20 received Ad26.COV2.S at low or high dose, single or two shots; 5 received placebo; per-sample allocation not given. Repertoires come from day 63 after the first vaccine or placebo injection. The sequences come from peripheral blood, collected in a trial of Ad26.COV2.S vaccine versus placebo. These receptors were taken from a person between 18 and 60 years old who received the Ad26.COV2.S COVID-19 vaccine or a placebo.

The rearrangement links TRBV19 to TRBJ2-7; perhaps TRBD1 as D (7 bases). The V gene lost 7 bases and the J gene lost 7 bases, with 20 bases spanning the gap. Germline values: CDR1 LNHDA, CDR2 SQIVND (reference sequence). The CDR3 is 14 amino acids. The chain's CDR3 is CASMQTEGAGEQYF. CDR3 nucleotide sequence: TGTGCCAGTATGCAGACCGAGGGGGCGGGGGAGCAGTACTTC.

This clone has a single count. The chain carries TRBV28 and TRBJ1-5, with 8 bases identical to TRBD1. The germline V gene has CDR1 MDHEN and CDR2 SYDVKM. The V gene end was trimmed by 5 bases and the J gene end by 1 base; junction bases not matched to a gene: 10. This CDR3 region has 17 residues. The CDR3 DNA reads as TGTGCCAGCAGTCCAGGGACAGGTTACGGGAGCAATCAGCCCCAGCATTTT. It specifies CASSPGTGYGSNQPQHF. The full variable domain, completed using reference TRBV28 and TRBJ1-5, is DVKVTQSSRYLVKRTGEKVFLECVQDMDHENMFWYRQDPGLGLRLIYFSYDVKMKEKGDIPEGYSVSREKKERFSLILESASTNQTSMYLCASSPGTGYGSNQPQHFGDGTRLSIL.

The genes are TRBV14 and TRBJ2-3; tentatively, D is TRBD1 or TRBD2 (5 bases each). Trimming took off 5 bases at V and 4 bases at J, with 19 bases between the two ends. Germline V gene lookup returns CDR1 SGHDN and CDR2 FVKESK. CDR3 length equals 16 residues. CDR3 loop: CASSKGAGSVADTQYF. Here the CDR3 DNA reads TGTGCCAGCAGCAAAGGGGCAGGGAGTGTAGCAGATACGCAGTATTTT.

The CDR3 spells CASSYGWTEAYEQYF. The CDR3 DNA reads TGTGCCAGCAGTTACGGTTGGACGGAGGCCTACGAGCAGTACTTC. The rearrangement joins TRBV6-5 to TRBJ2-7, with D perhaps matching TRBD2 (5 bases). Germline loops: CDR1 MNHEY, CDR2 SVGAGI. The length of the CDR3 is 15 residues. Trimming cost V 2 bases and J 2 bases, with 13 bases left between them.

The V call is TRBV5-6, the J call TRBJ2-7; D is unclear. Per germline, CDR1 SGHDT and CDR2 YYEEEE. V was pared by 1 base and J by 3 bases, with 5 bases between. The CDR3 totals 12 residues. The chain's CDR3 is CASSLSLYEQYF. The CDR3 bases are TGTGCCAGCAGCTTGTCCCTCTACGAGCAGTACTTC.

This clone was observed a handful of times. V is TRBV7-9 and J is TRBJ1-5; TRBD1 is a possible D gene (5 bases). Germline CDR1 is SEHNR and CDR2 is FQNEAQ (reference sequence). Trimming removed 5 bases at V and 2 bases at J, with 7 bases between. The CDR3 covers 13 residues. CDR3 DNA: TGTGCCAGCAGCCGGGGGGGCAATCAGCCCCAGCATTTT. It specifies CASSRGGNQPQHF.

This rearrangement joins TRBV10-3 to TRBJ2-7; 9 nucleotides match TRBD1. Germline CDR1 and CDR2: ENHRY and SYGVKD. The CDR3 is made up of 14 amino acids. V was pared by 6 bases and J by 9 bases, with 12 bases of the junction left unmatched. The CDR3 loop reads CAIRPGQGVAGQYF. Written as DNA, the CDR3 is TGTGCCATCAGGCCGGGACAGGGAGTGGCGGGGCAGTACTTC.